This T cell receptor beta chain was profiled in a study of T-cell reconstitution after alpha-beta-depleted transplantation in children. Molecular barcoding with unique molecular identifiers was used for the TCRbeta library. TCRdb called the PCR reads again in MiXCR, with one record for every CDR3 protein. The sample has about 170,000 distinct CDR3 sequences, around 10% seen once. V was cut by 0 bases and J by 0 bases, with 15 bases left in between. The CDR3 extends over 17 amino acids. Germline CDR1 and CDR2: LGHNA and YNFKEQ. Study-level findings and limits: T cells produced anew were the main source of T-cell counts and diversity one year after transplant. In patients about two months after transplant, alpha-beta T cells reportedly arose from several hundred expanded graft clones. Some patients' high day-60 TCRbeta diversity was attributed to recipient cells surviving conditioning.

Comments on this clonotype: Its specificity is not known.

Specimen: PBMCs, collected before TCRalphabeta/CD19-depleted stem cell transplant. The TCR originated in a boy aged 2 to 10 with acute myeloid leukemia, due to receive a stem cell transplant. J is TRBJ2-7 and V is TRBV4-2; D possibly corresponds to TRBD1 (5 bases). CDR3 region: CASSQDVGREGSYEQYF. In DNA form, the CDR3 reads TGTGCCAGCAGCCAAGACGTCGGCAGGGAAGGCTCCTACGAGCAGTACTTC.